The clone carrying this TCR beta chain showed up many times. The target antigen is unknown. The sequenced fragment ends 3 residues before the CDR3 boundary, so the rest is inferred from the germline J gene. Other DNA sequences from this sample encode an identical CDR3 as well. Sequencing input was equivalent genomic DNA from CVID and controls. Here immunoSEQ multiplex PCR was the method, and the copy in TCRdb shows in-frame clones only, minus some. Recorded here are over 30,000 clones, with no singletons, and the ten leading clones hold 25% to 30%. The data originate from a study of T cell clonality in common variable immunodeficiency. Findings and limits, study-wide: What drives increased CVID clonality needs T cell subpopulation sequencing. Fewer deletions and N-nucleotide insertions were reportedly seen in common variable immunodeficiency TCR beta sequences. Links between repertoire features and CVID complications were heterogeneity-limited. Fewer TCRbeta clones were shared among CVID subjects than controls.

Trimming pared 5 bases from V and 2 bases from J, leaving 16 bases between. Looked up from germline, CDR1 is SGHVS and CDR2 is FNYEAQ. The CDR3 runs to 15 residues. The receptor was isolated from a human donor with common variable immunodeficiency. Specimen: peripheral blood mononuclear cells. The chain couples TRBV7-6 to TRBJ2-7; maybe TRBD2 (6 bases). Here the CDR3 reads CASSTGGGSAYEQYF. The CDR3 bases that were read are TGTGCCAGCAGCACCGGGGGTGGGTCGGCCTACGAG.